The present entry profiles one T cell receptor beta chain with its context. What it binds is not known. A CD8+CD4-CCR7+CD45RA+ phenotype served as the sorting definition for naive CD8 T cells. Preparation methods for the bulk TCR libraries were those previously described, with listed TCR primers. TCRdb used MiXCR to reprocess the PCR reads, holding one entry per CDR3 protein. This table holds under 600,000 distinct CDR3 sequences, around 25% found once. The record originates from a study of molecular identifiers for immune sequencing clone quantification. Study results and limitations: Shared barcodes on identical TCR molecules could underestimate the sizes of highly expanded clones.

Germline V lookup: CDR1 SQVTM, CDR2 ANQGSEA. V was cut by 5 bases and J by 0 bases, with 13 bases left in between. The CDR3 runs to 15 residues. The source material was naive CD8+ T cells from blood, with Jurkat cell RNA spiked in. The sample's subset: FACS-sorted CD8+CD4-CCR7+CD45RA+ naive T cells. The origin of this receptor is a human donor in good health. Some libraries in this study had Jurkat cell RNA spiked in. The chain combines TRBV29-1 with TRBJ2-2, with a possible D match to TRBD1 (5 bases). Written as DNA, the CDR3 is TGCAGCGTTCCAACGGACAACGCGAACACCGGGGAGCTGTTTTTT. This translates into CSVPTDNANTGELFF.